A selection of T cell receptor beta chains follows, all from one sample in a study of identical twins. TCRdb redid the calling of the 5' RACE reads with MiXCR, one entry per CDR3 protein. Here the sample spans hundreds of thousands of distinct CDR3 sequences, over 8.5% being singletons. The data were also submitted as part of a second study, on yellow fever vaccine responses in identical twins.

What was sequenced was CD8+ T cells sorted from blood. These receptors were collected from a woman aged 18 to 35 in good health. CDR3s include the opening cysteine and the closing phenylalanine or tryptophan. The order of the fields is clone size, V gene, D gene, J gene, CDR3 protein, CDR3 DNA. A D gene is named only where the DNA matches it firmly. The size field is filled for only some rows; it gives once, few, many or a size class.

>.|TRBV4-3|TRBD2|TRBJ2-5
CASSQSEHSKLAGLTETQYF
TGCGCCAGCAGCCAAAGTGAACATTCCAAACTAGCGGGATTAACAGAGACCCAGTACTTC
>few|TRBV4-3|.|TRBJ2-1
CASSQDRAMSYNEQFF
TGCGCCAGCAGCCAAGACAGAGCTATGTCCTACAATGAGCAGTTCTTC
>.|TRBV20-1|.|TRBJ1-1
CSAMVGDGNTEAFF
TGCAGTGCTATGGTGGGGGACGGAAACACTGAAGCTTTCTTT
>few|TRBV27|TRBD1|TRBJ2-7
CASSLSTGGRLYF
TGTGCCAGCAGTTTATCTACAGGGGGACGCCTGTACTTC
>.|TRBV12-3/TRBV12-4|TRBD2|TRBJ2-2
CASSFAAGGNTGELFF
TGTGCCAGCAGTTTTGCAGCGGGGGGAAACACCGGGGAGCTGTTTTTT
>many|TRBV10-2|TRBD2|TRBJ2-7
CASREAGGYSYEQYF
TGCGCCAGCAGAGAAGCGGGAGGTTACTCCTACGAGCAGTACTTC
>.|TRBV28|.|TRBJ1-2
CASTKSGGSDYGYTF
TGTGCCAGCACCAAATCGGGGGGGAGCGACTATGGCTACACCTTC
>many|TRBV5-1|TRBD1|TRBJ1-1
CASSYRDRGLTAFF
TGCGCCAGCAGTTACCGGGACAGGGGGCTAACGGCTTTCTTT
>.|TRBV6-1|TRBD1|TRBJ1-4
CASRTGFNEKLFF
TGTGCCAGCAGGACAGGGTTTAATGAAAAACTGTTTTTT
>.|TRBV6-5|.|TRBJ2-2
CASSNSVDTGELFF
TGTGCCAGCAGTAACTCGGTGGACACCGGGGAGCTGTTTTTT
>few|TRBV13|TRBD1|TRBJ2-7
CASSRRGDRSAYEQYF
TGTGCCAGCAGCAGACGAGGGGACAGGTCCGCCTACGAGCAGTACTTC
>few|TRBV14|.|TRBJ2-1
CASSLNRLGQLLNEQFF
TGTGCCAGCAGCCTTAACAGGTTGGGCCAGCTTCTGAATGAGCAGTTCTTC
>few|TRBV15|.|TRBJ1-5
CATSHLPGVNQPQHF
TGTGCCACCAGCCACCTACCAGGGGTCAATCAGCCCCAGCATTTT
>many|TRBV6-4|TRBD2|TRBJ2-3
CASSDGTSGGADTQYF
TGTGCCAGCAGTGACGGGACTAGCGGGGGGGCAGATACGCAGTATTTT
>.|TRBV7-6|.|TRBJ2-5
CASSSYVRVRGWEETQYF
TGTGCCAGCAGCTCTTATGTCCGGGTCAGGGGATGGGAAGAGACCCAGTACTTC
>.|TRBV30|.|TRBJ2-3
CAWTKGRVGNRGDTQYF
TGTGCCTGGACCAAGGGTAGGGTCGGAAATCGGGGAGATACGCAGTATTTT
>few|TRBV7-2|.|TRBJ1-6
CASSVSNGGPPLHF
TGTGCCAGCAGCGTTTCTAACGGGGGGCCACCCCTCCACTTT
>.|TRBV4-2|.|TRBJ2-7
CASTLTAGSSYEQYF
TGTGCCAGCACCCTAACAGCAGGGAGCTCCTACGAGCAGTACTTC
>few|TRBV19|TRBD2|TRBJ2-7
CASSASGGRIYEQYF
TGTGCCAGTAGTGCTAGCGGGGGAAGGATCTACGAGCAGTACTTC
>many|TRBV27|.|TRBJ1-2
CASSPGAGYGYTF
TGTGCCAGCAGTCCCGGGGCCGGCTATGGCTACACCTTC
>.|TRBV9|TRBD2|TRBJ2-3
CASSEGTSGSTDTQYF
TGTGCCAGCAGCGAGGGGACTAGCGGATCCACAGATACGCAGTATTTT
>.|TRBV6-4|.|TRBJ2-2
CASSEHNTGELFF
TGTGCCAGCAGTGAACATAACACCGGGGAGCTGTTTTTT
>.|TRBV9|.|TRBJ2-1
CASRGDNEQFF
TGTGCCAGCAGGGGGGACAATGAGCAGTTCTTC
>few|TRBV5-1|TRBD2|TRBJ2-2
CASNHPLAGGPIQDTGELFF
TGCGCCAGCAACCACCCCTTAGCGGGGGGGCCCATCCAGGACACCGGGGAGCTGTTTTTT
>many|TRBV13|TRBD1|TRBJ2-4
CASRHPDREKNIQYF
TGTGCCAGCAGACATCCAGACAGGGAGAAAAACATTCAGTACTTC
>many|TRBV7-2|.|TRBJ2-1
CASSLSRAVYNEQFF
TGTGCCAGCAGCTTATCAAGAGCGGTTTACAATGAGCAGTTCTTC
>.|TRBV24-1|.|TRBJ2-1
CATSDRGSNSYNEQFF
TGTGCCACCAGTGACAGGGGTTCTAACTCCTACAATGAGCAGTTCTTC
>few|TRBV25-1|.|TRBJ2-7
CASTSARDPEGSYEQYF
TGTGCCAGCACCTCCGCCCGTGACCCCGAAGGATCCTACGAGCAGTACTTC
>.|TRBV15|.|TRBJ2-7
CATSREAGGWYEQYF
TGTGCCACCAGCAGAGAGGCAGGAGGGTGGTACGAGCAGTACTTC